This T cell receptor beta chain came from a study of PD-1 blockade in classical Hodgkin lymphoma. Overall study: Nivolumab was administered to patients intravenously at 3 mg/kg every 2 weeks.

This CDR3 contains 14 residues. Germline assignment: CDR1 MNHEY and CDR2 SVGAGI. Trimming pared 0 bases from V and 1 base from J, leaving 3 bases between. The sample's time point: cycle 4 day 1 (C4D1), after around six weeks of nivolumab. Patients all relapsed after autologous stem cell transplantation, and there was variation in brentuximab vedotin exposure. Sequencing used immunoSEQ multiplex PCR; TCRdb keeps in-frame clones, though not all of them. The data show over 80,000 clones, 78% seen once. The genes are TRBV6-5 and TRBJ2-2; no clear D. This sequence originates from a human donor with classical Hodgkin lymphoma. The sequencing used peripheral blood mononuclear cells (PBMCs), collected before the fourth cycle of nivolumab. As DNA, the CDR3 is TGTGCCAGCAGTTACTCCGGGAACACCGGGGAGCTGTTTTTT. Amino acid sequence: CASSYSGNTGELFF.